The 24 T cell receptor beta chains below were found in one sample sequenced in a study of shared clonotypes between healthy human individuals. Repertoires were generated with immunoSEQ multiplex PCR, while TCRdb's copy carries only in-frame clones and drops some. The sample lists approximately 600,000 clones, around 95% seen once, with approximately 0.12% in the top ten. CD8 cells classed as naive were CD45RO-negative and positively selected for CCR7, excluding terminally differentiated effector memory CD45RA+ cells. Sequencing input: naive CD8+ T cells sorted from blood. The receptors derive from a woman between 25 and 40 years old in good health.

On this clone itself: The same CDR3 also results from other DNA sequences found in this sample. J is TRBJ2-7 and V is TRBV27, with TRBD2 matching 9 bases. With 3 bases clipped from V and 3 bases from J, the junction kept 3 bases outside the gene matches. Germline lookup yields CDR1 MNHEY and CDR2 SMNVEV (reference sequence). This CDR3 spans 14 amino acids. The CDR3 protein is CASSFGSGSYEQYF. CDR3 nucleotide sequence: TGTGCCAGCAGTTTCGGTAGCGGGAGCTACGAGCAGTACTTC.

This sequence joins TRBV7-9 and TRBJ2-5; D gene uncertain. The V end lost 5 bases, the J end lost 4 bases, and 2 bases lay between the germline ends. CDR3 length equals 10 residues. Germline V gene data show CDR1 as SEHNR and CDR2 as FQNEAQ (reference sequence). In nucleotides, the CDR3 is TGTGCCAGCAGCCCAGAGACCCAGTACTTC. Translating it yields CASSPETQYF. The variable domain in full, completed from reference TRBV7-9 and TRBJ2-5, reads DTGVSQNPRHKITKRGQNVTFRCDPISEHNRLYWYRQTLGQGPEFLTYFQNEAQLEKSRLLSDRFSAERPKGSFSTLEIQRTEQGDSAMYLCASSPETQYFGPGTRLLVL.

V usage is TRBV7-8 and J usage is TRBJ2-7; D tentatively fits TRBD1 or TRBD2 (5 bases each). Trimming pared 0 bases from V and 4 bases from J, leaving 13 bases between. Germline CDR1 is SGHVS and CDR2 is FQNEAQ. The CDR3 is 15 amino acids. The CDR3 here is CASSLAGTETYEQYF. The DNA of the CDR3 is TGTGCCAGCAGCTTAGCGGGGACGGAAACTTACGAGCAGTACTTC.

The V call is TRBV7-9, the J call TRBJ2-5; TRBD2 matches at 7 bases. The CDR3 loop spans 15 amino acids. Germline loops: CDR1 SEHNR, CDR2 FQNEAQ (reference sequence). The J segment lost 5 bases and the V segment lost 3 bases, leaving 9 bases of the junction unmatched. CDR3 sequence: CASSFGWEGPETQYF. As DNA, the CDR3 is TGTGCCAGCAGCTTCGGGTGGGAGGGCCCGGAGACCCAGTACTTC.

This clone occurred once. The J gene is TRBJ1-2, the V gene TRBV14, with a weak D call TRBD1 (5 bases). Germline assignment: CDR1 SGHDN and CDR2 FVKESK. The CDR3 runs 13 residues. The ends were cut back, 4 bases at V and 4 bases at J, with 10 bases in the middle. CDR3 DNA sequence: TGTGCCAGCAGCCTGGGGGGTTTCTATGGCTACACCTTC. Its protein product is CASSLGGFYGYTF.

The CDR3 sequence is CASSQAGLGTGELFF. The CDR3 bases are TGTGCCAGCAGCCAAGCGGGATTGGGGACCGGGGAGCTGTTTTTT. This chain joins TRBV14 and TRBJ2-2, with D tentatively TRBD2 (5 bases). Germline assignment: CDR1 SGHDN and CDR2 FVKESK. V dropped 1 base and J dropped 5 bases, with 11 bases sitting between them. This CDR3 contains 15 residues.

For this clone: The same CDR3 arises from other DNA sequences in this sample as well. This rearrangement joins TRBV6-5 to TRBJ2-7; either TRBD1 or TRBD2 may supply D (5 bases each). The CDR3 is 11 amino acids. Trimming cost V 2 bases and J 6 bases, with 5 bases left between them. Germline lookup yields CDR1 MNHEY and CDR2 SVGAGI. This CDR3 is CASSYGGEQYF. In DNA, the CDR3 is TGTGCCAGCAGTTACGGGGGCGAGCAGTACTTC.

The chain recombines TRBV4-1 with TRBJ2-1, with D tentatively TRBD2 (5 bases). V was shortened by 0 bases and J by 10 bases, with 16 bases between the two germline ends. The V gene's germline CDR1 is MGHRA and CDR2 YSYEKL. CDR3 size: 15 residues. CDR3 protein: CASSQDPLASQEQFF. CDR3 coding DNA: TGCGCCAGCAGCCAAGATCCCCTAGCCTCCCAAGAGCAGTTCTTC.

The chain is built from TRBV7-9 and TRBJ1-1, with D perhaps TRBD1 (6 bases). Germline-derived CDR1 and CDR2 are SEHNR and FQNEAQ (reference sequence). The CDR3 is 14 residues long. The ends were cut back, 2 bases at V and 6 bases at J, with 13 bases in the middle. The CDR3 sequence: CASSLQDRLAEAFF. The CDR3 bases are TGTGCCAGCAGCTTACAAGACAGGTTGGCTGAAGCTTTCTTT. Filled out from reference TRBV7-9 and TRBJ1-1, the complete variable domain reads DTGVSQNPRHKITKRGQNVTFRCDPISEHNRLYWYRQTLGQGPEFLTYFQNEAQLEKSRLLSDRFSAERPKGSFSTLEIQRTEQGDSAMYLCASSLQDRLAEAFFGQGTRLTVV.

The J gene is TRBJ2-1, the V gene TRBV5-1, with TRBD2 matching 12 bases. The V gene end was trimmed by 0 bases and the J gene end by 1 base; junction bases not matched to a gene: 11. The length of the CDR3 is 20 residues. Germline CDR1 SGHRS, CDR2 YFSETQ. The CDR3 DNA is TGCGCCAGCAGCTTGGGGACTAGCGGGACTTTAAGGCTGTCCTACAATGAGCAGTTCTTC. This codes for CASSLGTSGTLRLSYNEQFF.

J is TRBJ1-5 and V is TRBV28; tentatively, D is TRBD1 (5 bases). CDR3 length equals 14 residues. Trimming removed 2 bases from V and 8 bases from J, with 13 bases in between. Germline V gives CDR1 MDHEN, CDR2 SYDVKM. The CDR3 loop reads CASSLNVGGEPQHF. The DNA for the CDR3 is TGTGCCAGCAGTTTAAACGTTGGGGGGGAGCCCCAGCATTTT.

A single count supports this clone. V usage is TRBV6-7 and J usage is TRBJ1-1; 9 nucleotides match TRBD1. TRBV6-7 is an ORF, and what it does is uncertain. V trimming: 6 bases; J trimming: 0 bases; junction bases outside the gene matches: 2. This CDR3 has 14 amino acids. CDR3 sequence (DNA): TGTGCCAGCAGCGACAGGGGGATGAACACTGAAGCTTTCTTT. Its translation: CASSDRGMNTEAFF.

This chain links TRBV7-9 with TRBJ1-1; the match to TRBD1 covers 7 bases. This CDR3 region has 15 residues. Trimming cost V 5 bases and J 0 bases; bases outside gene matches: 6. Germline V gives CDR1 SEHNR, CDR2 FQNEAQ (reference sequence). The CDR3 spells CASSIRQGMNTEAFF. DNA for the CDR3: TGTGCCAGCAGCATACGACAGGGAATGAACACTGAAGCTTTCTTT.

The chain carries TRBV10-2 and TRBJ2-7; 11 bases map to TRBD2. Germline loops: CDR1 WSHSY, CDR2 SAAADI. The junction had 5 bases not matched to a gene; V was cut back by 6 bases and J by 4 bases. There are 14 residues in the CDR3. The chain's CDR3 is CASSWGLADYEQYF. The CDR3 DNA sequence: TGCGCCAGCAGCTGGGGACTAGCGGATTACGAGCAGTACTTC.

J is TRBJ2-5 and V is TRBV28; D not certain. This CDR3 has 13 amino acids. Germline CDR1 reads MDHEN; CDR2 reads SYDVKM. The V end lost 6 bases, the J end lost 3 bases, and 11 bases lay between the germline ends. The CDR3 DNA reads as TGTGCCAGCAGCCCTAGGATGGAAGAGACCCAGTACTTC. Translation gives CASSPRMEETQYF.

V and J are TRBV27 and TRBJ1-2; D not resolved. V was trimmed by 7 bases and J by 8 bases, leaving 14 bases between them. The CDR3 runs to 12 residues. Germline V gene lookup returns CDR1 MNHEY and CDR2 SMNVEV (reference sequence). This CDR3 is CASNDGWGGYTF. CDR3 DNA sequence: TGTGCCAGCAATGATGGCTGGGGAGGCTACACCTTC.

The chain carries TRBV11-2 and TRBJ1-1; weak D call: TRBD1 (5 bases). The length of the CDR3 is 14 residues. Trimming stripped 7 bases from V and 3 bases from J, with 15 bases between. Germline V gene lookup returns CDR1 SGHAT and CDR2 FQNNGV. The CDR3 bases are TGTGCCAGCACCAGCCGACGGGGGGACACTGAAGCTTTCTTT. The encoded protein is CASTSRRGDTEAFF. The full variable domain, with the rest looked up from reference TRBV11-2 and TRBJ1-1, is EAGVAQSPRYKIIEKRQSVAFWCNPISGHATLYWYQQILGQGPKLLIQFQNNGVVDDSQLPKDRFSAERLKGVDSTLKIQPAKLEDSAVYLCASTSRRGDTEAFFGQGTRLTVV.

V is TRBV29-1 and J is TRBJ2-1; 8 nucleotides agree with TRBD2. Germline CDR1 and CDR2: SQVTM and ANQGSEA. The CDR3 is 15 residues long. The V and J ends lost 3 bases and 6 bases, in that order; junction bases with no gene match: 10. The CDR3 region has the DNA TGCAGCGTTGATGTTTCGGGAGGGCCGTCCAATGAGCAGTTCTTC. Protein: CSVDVSGGPSNEQFF.

Points on this clone: Other DNA sequences of this sample code for an identical CDR3. The V and J genes are TRBV19 and TRBJ2-1, with 11 bases identical to TRBD2. V was clipped by 1 base and J by 7 bases; unmatched bases: 0. This CDR3 has 14 residues. Germline V gene data show CDR1 as LNHDA and CDR2 as SQIVND (reference sequence). CDR3 region: CASSIGTSGNEQFF. DNA of the CDR3: TGTGCCAGTAGTATAGGGACTAGCGGGAATGAGCAGTTCTTC.

This clone came up a few times. The chain links TRBV20-1 to TRBJ1-2; no clear D. The CDR3 consists of 11 residues. Germline assignment: CDR1 DFQATT and CDR2 SNEGSKA (reference sequence). Between the trimmed V and J ends, which lost 5 bases and 6 bases, there was a span of 10 bases. The DNA of the CDR3 is TGCAGTGCTCGTCAGGTCGATGGCTACACCTTC. Amino acid sequence: CSARQVDGYTF.

The rearrangement links TRBV29-1 to TRBJ1-1, with D perhaps TRBD1 (5 bases). There are 14 residues in the CDR3. Germline CDR1 reads SQVTM; CDR2 reads ANQGSEA. Deletions cut 3 bases from V and 4 bases from J, with 15 bases between. CDR3 DNA: TGCAGCGTTGACCCGGGACCCCCTGTCACTGAAGCTTTCTTT. Translation gives CSVDPGPPVTEAFF.

The gene calls are TRBV18 and TRBJ2-5; TRBD1 might be the D (6 bases). CDR1 is KGHSH, CDR2 LQKENI, per germline. The CDR3 length is 16 residues. Trimming pared 5 bases from V and 0 bases from J, leaving 16 bases between. CDR3 DNA: TGTGCCAGCTCAACGGACAGTCCACTGTACCAAGAGACCCAGTACTTC. This codes for CASSTDSPLYQETQYF.

This rearrangement joins TRBV27 to TRBJ1-1, with 11 bases fitting TRBD1. Per the germline V gene, CDR1 is MNHEY and CDR2 is SMNVEV (reference sequence). V shed 5 bases, J shed 8 bases, and the junction held 7 bases outside the gene matches. This CDR3 is built from 14 residues. CDR3 nucleotides: TGTGCCAGCAGTGCCGGGACAGGGGGGCTAGAAGCTTTCTTT. This sequence encodes CASSAGTGGLEAFF.

This rearrangement joins TRBV19 to TRBJ2-7; 9 nucleotides align to TRBD2. Germline V gene sequence: CDR1 LNHDA, CDR2 SQIVND (reference sequence). This CDR3 contains 14 residues. V was pared by 5 bases and J by 1 base, with 3 bases of the junction left unmatched. This CDR3 reads CASSASGASYEQYF. CDR3 DNA: TGTGCCAGTAGTGCTAGCGGGGCTTCCTACGAGCAGTACTTC.